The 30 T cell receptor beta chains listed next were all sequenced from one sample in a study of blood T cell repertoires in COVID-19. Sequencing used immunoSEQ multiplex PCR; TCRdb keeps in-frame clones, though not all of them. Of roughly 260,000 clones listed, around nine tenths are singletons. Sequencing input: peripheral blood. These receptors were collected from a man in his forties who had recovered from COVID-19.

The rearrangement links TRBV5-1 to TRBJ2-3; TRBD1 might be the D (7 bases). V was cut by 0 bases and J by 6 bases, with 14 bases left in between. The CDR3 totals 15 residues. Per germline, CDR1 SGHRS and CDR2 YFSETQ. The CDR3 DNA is TGCGCCAGCAGCTTGGGGGCAGGGGGGACCGATACGCAGTATTTT. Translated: CASSLGAGGTDTQYF.

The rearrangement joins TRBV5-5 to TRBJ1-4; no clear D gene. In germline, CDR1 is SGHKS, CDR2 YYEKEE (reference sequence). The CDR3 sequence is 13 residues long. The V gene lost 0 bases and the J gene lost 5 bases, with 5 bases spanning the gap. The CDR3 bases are TGTGCCAGCAGCTTGGACCTAAATGAAAAACTGTTTTTT. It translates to CASSLDLNEKLFF.

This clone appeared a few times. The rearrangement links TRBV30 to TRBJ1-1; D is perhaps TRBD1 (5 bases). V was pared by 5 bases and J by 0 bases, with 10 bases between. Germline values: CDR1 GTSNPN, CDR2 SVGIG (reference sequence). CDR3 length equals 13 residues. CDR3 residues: CAWGVGLNTEAFF. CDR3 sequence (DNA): TGTGCCTGGGGAGTGGGGCTGAACACTGAAGCTTTCTTT.

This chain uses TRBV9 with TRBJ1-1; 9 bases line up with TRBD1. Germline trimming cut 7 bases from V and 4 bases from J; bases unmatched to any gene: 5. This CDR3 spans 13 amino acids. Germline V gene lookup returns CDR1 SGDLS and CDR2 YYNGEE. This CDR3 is CASGTGWSTEAFF. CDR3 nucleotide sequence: TGTGCCAGCGGGACAGGGTGGAGCACTGAAGCTTTCTTT.

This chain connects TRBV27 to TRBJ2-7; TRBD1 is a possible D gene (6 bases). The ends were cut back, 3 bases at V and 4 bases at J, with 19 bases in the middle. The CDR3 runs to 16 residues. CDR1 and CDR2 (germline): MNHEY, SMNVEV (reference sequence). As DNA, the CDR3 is TGTGCCAGCAGTTTCCAGGGACATCTAGCTAAATACGAGCAGTACTTC. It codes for CASSFQGHLAKYEQYF.

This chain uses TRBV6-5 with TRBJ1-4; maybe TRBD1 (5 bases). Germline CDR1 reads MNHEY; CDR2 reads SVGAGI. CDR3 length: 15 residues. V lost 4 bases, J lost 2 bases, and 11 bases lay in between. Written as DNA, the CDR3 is TGTGCCAGCAGTTGGCCAGGGAGGACTAATGAAAAACTGTTTTTT. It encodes CASSWPGRTNEKLFF.

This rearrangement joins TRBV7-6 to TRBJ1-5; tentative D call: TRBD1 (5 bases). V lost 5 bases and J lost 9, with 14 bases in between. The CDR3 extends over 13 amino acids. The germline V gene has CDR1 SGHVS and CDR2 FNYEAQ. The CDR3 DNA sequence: TGTGCCAGCAGCGCCTCAGGGACTGGGCCCCAGCATTTT. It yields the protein CASSASGTGPQHF.

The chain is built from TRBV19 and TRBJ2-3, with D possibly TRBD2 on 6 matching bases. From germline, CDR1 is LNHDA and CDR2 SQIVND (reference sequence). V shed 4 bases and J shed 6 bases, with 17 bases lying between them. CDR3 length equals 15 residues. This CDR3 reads CASSKPGLSVDTQYF. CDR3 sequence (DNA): TGTGCCAGTAGTAAACCGGGACTTAGCGTGGATACGCAGTATTTT.

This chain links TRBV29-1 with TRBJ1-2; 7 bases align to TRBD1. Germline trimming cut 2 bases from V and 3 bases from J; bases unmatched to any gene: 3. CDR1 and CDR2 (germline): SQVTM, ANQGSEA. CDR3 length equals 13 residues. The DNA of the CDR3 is TGCAGCGTTGAAAACAGGGGAGACTATGGCTACACCTTC. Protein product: CSVENRGDYGYTF. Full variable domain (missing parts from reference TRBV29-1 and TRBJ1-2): SAVISQKPSRDICQRGTSLTIQCQVDSQVTMMFWYRQQPGQSLTLIATANQGSEATYESGFVIDKFPISRPNLTFSTLTVSNMSPEDSSIYLCSVENRGDYGYTFGSGTRLTVV.

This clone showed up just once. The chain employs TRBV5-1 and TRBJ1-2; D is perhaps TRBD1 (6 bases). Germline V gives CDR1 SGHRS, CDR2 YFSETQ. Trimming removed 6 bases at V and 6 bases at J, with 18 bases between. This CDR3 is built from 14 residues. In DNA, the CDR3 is TGCGCCAGCAATGACGGCCTTGGGGGCAATGGCTACACCTTC. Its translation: CASNDGLGGNGYTF.

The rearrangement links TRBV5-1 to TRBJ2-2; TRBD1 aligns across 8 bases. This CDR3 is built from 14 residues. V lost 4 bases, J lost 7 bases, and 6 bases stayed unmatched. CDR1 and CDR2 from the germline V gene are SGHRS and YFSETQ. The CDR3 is CASSKDRGHGELFF. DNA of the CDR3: TGCGCCAGCAGCAAAGACAGGGGTCACGGGGAGCTGTTTTTT. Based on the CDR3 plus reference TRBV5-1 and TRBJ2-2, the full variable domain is KAGVTQTPRYLIKTRGQQVTLSCSPISGHRSVSWYQQTPGQGLQFLFEYFSETQRNKGNFPGRFSGRQFSNSRSEMNVSTLELGDSALYLCASSKDRGHGELFFGEGSRLTVL.

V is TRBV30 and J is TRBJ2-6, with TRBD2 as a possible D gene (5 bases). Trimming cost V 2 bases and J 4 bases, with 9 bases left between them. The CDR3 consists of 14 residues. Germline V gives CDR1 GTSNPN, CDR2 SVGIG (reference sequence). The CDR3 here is CAWSLGRGANVLTF. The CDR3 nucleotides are TGTGCCTGGAGTTTGGGGAGAGGGGCCAACGTCCTGACTTTC.

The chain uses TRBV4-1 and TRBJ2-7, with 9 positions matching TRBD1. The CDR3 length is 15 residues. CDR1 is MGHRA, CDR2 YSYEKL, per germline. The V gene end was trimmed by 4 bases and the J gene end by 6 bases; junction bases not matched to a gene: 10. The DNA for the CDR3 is TGCGCCAGCAGCCTCTTGGACAGGGGCTTCTCCGAGCAGTACTTC. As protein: CASSLLDRGFSEQYF.

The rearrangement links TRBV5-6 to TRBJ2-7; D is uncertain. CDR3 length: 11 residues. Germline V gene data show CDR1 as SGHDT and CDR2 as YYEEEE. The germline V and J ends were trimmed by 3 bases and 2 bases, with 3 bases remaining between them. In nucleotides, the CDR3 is TGTGCCAGCAGCTCAACCTACGAGCAGTACTTC. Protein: CASSSTYEQYF.

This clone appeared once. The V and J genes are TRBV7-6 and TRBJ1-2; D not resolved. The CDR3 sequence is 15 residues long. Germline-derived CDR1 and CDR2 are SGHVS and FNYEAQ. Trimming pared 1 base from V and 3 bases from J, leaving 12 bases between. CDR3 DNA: TGTGCCAGCAGCTTAGACCCGGACTTGGACTATGGCTACACCTTC. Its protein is CASSLDPDLDYGYTF. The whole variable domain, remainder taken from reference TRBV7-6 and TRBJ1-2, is GAGVSQSPRYKVTKRGQDVALRCDPISGHVSLYWYRQALGQGPEFLTYFNYEAQQDKSGLPNDRFSAERPEGSISTLTIQRTEQRDSAMYRCASSLDPDLDYGYTFGSGTRLTVV.

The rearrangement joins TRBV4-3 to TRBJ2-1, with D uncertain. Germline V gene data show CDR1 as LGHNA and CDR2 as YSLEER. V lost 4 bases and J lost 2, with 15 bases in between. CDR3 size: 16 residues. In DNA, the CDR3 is TGCGCCAGCAGCCTCTTAACCCAGGTCCCCTACAATGAGCAGTTCTTC. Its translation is CASSLLTQVPYNEQFF.

The CDR3 coding sequence is TGTGCCATTAAAAGACTAGCTTCGAACACCGGGGAGCTGTTTTTT. The encoded protein is CAIKRLASNTGELFF. This rearrangement joins TRBV6-5 to TRBJ2-2, with 7 positions matching TRBD2. The CDR3 is made up of 15 amino acids. Trimming removed 10 bases from V and 0 bases from J; junction bases left unmatched: 8. Germline V gives CDR1 MNHEY, CDR2 SVGAGI.

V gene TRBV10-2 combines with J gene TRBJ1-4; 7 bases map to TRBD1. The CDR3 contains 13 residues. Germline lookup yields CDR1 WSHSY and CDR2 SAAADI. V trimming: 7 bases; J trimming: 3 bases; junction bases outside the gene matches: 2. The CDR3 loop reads CASNQGANEKLFF. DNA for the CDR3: TGCGCCAGCAATCAGGGGGCTAATGAAAAACTGTTTTTT.

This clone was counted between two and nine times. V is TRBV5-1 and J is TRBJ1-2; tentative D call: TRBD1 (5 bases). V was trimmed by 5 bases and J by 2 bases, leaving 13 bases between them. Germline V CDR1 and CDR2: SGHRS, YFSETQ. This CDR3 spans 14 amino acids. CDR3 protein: CASRRGEGNYGYTF. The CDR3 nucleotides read TGCGCCAGCAGGCGAGGGGAGGGGAACTATGGCTACACCTTC.

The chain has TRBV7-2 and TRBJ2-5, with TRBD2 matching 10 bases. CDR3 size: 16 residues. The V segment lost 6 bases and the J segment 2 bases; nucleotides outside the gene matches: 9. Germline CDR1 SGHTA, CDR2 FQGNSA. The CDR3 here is CASSPEGAGGQETQYF. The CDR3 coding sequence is TGTGCCAGCAGTCCTGAGGGAGCGGGGGGGCAAGAGACCCAGTACTTC.

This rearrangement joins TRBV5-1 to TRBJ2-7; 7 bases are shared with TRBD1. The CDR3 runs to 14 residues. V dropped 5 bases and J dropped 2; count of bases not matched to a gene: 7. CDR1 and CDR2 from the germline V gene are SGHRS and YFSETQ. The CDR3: CASSRDSSTYEQYF. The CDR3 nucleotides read TGCGCCAGCAGTCGGGACAGTTCAACCTACGAGCAGTACTTC.

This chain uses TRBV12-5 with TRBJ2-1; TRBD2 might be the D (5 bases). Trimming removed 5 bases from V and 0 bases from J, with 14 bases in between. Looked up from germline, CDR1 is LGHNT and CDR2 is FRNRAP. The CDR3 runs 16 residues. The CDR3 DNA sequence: TGTGCTAGTGGTCAGAGGACGGGGATCTCCTACAATGAGCAGTTCTTC. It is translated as CASGQRTGISYNEQFF.

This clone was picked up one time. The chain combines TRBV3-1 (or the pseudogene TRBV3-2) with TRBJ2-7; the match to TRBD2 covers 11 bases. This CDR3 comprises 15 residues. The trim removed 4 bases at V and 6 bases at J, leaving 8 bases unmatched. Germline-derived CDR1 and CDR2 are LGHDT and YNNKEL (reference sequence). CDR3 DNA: TGTGCCAGCAGCCGTATACTAGCGGGAGCAGGCGAGCAGTACTTC. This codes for CASSRILAGAGEQYF.

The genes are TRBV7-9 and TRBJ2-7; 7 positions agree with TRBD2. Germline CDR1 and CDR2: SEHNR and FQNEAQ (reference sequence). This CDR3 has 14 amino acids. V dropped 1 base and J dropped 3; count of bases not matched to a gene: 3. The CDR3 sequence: CASSLEGGSYEQYF. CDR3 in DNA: TGTGCCAGCAGCTTAGAAGGCGGGAGCTACGAGCAGTACTTC.

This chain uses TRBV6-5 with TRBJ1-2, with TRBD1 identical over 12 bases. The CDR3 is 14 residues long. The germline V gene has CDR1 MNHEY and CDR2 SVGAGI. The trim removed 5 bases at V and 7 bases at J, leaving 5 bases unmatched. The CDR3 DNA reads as TGTGCCAGCAGTAAGGGACAGGGGGCGCTTGGCTACACCTTC. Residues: CASSKGQGALGYTF.

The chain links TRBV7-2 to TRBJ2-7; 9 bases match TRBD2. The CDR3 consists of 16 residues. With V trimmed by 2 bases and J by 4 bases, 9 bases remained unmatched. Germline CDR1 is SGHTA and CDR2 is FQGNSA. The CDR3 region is CASSLRGGRVRYEQYF. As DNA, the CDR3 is TGTGCCAGCAGCTTAAGGGGCGGGAGGGTGAGGTACGAGCAGTACTTC.

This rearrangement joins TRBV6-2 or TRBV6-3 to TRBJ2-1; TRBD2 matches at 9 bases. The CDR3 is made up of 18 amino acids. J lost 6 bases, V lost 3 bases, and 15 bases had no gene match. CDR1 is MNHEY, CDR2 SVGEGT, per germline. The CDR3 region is CASSYPAGGSGTLNEQFF. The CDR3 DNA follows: TGTGCCAGCAGTTATCCAGCGGGAGGATCGGGGACCCTCAATGAGCAGTTCTTC.

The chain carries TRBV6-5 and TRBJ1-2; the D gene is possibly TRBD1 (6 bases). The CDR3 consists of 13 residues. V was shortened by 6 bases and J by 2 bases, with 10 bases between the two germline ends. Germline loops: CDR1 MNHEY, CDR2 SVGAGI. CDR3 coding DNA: TGTGCCAGCAGACTCGGACAGAACTATGGCTACACCTTC. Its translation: CASRLGQNYGYTF.

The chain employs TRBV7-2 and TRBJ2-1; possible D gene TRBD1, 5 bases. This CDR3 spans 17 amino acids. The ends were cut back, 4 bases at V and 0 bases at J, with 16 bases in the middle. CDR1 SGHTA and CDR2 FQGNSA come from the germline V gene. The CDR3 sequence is CASSSPLQGSSYNEQFF. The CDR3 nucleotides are TGTGCCAGCAGCTCCCCCCTCCAGGGCAGCTCCTACAATGAGCAGTTCTTC.

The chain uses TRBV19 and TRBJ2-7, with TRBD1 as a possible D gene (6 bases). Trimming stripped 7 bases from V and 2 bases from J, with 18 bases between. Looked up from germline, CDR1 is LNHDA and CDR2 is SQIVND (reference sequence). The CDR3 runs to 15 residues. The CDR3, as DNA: TGTGCCAGTACCCAGGGGCAGGACCGAACCTACGAGCAGTACTTC. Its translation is CASTQGQDRTYEQYF.